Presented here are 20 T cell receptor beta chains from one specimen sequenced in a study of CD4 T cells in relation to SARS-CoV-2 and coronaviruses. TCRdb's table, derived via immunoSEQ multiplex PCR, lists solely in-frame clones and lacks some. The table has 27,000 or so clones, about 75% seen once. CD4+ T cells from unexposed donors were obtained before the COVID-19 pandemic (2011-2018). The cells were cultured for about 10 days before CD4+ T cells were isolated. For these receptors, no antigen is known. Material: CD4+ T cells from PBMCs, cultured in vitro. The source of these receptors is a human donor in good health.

The CDR3 DNA reads as TGTGCCAGCAGTGAACCGTTCACGTCCCGGGACAGGGAAGTGGGGCAGCCCCAGCATTTT. It codes for CASSEPFTSRDREVGQPQHF. V and J are TRBV6-4 and TRBJ1-5, with TRBD1 matching 9 bases. V lost 3 bases, J lost 7 bases, and 22 bases stayed unmatched. CDR3 length: 20 amino acids. The V gene's germline CDR1 is MRHNA and CDR2 SNTAGT.

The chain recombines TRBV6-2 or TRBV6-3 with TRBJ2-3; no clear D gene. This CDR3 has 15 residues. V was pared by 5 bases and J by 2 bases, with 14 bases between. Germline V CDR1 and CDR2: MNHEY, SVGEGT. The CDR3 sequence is CASSTWADPTDTQYF. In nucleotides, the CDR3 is TGTGCCAGCAGTACCTGGGCTGATCCCACAGATACGCAGTATTTT.

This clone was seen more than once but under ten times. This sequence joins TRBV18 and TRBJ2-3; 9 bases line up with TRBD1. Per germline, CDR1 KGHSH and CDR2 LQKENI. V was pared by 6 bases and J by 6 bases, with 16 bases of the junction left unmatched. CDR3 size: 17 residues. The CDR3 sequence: CASSLEQGAQAPDTQYF. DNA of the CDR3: TGTGCCAGCTCCCTCGAACAGGGGGCGCAGGCACCCGATACGCAGTATTTT.

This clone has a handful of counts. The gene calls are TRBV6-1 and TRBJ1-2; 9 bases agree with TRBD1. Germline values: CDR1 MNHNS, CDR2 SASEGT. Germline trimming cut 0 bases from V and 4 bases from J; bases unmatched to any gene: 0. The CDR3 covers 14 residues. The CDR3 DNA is TGTGCCAGCAGTGAAGCGACAGGGGGCTATGGCTACACCTTC. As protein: CASSEATGGYGYTF.

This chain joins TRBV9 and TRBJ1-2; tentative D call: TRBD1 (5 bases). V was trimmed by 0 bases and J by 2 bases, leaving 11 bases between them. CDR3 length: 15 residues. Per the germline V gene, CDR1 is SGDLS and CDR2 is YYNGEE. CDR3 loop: CASSVGLGLNYGYTF. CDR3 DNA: TGTGCCAGCAGCGTAGGGCTGGGACTAAACTATGGCTACACCTTC.

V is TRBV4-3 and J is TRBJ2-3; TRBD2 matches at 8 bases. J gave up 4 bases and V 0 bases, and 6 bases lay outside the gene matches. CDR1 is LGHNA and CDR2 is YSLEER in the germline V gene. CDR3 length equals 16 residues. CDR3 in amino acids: CASSQETSEVADTQYF. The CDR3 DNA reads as TGCGCCAGCAGCCAAGAGACTAGCGAGGTCGCAGATACGCAGTATTTT.

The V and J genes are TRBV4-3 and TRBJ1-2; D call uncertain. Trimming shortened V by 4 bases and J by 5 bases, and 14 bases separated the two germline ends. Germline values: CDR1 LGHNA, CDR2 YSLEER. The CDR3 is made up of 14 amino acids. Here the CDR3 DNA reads TGCGCCAGCAGCCCTTCGGACGGTGGTTATGGCTACACCTTC. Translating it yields CASSPSDGGYGYTF.

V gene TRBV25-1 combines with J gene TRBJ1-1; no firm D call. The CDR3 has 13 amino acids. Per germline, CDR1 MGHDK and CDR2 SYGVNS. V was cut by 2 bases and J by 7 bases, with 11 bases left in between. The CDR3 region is CASSEPGVIEAFF. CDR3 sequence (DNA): TGTGCCAGCAGTGAACCCGGGGTTATTGAAGCTTTCTTT.

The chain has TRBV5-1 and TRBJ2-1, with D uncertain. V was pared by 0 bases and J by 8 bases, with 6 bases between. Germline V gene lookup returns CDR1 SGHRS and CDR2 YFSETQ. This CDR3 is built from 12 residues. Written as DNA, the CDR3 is TGCGCCAGCAGCTTGGATTTGGATGAGCAGTTCTTC. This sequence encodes CASSLDLDEQFF.

The CDR3 DNA sequence: TGTGCCAGCTCACTGCCTGGTGGGACAGGTCCCAATCAGCCCCAGCATTTT. As protein: CASSLPGGTGPNQPQHF. The genes are TRBV18 and TRBJ1-5; 8 nucleotides match TRBD1. The V and J ends lost 4 bases and 3 bases, in that order; junction bases with no gene match: 11. The CDR3 contains 17 residues. The germline CDR1 and CDR2 sequences are KGHSH and LQKENI.

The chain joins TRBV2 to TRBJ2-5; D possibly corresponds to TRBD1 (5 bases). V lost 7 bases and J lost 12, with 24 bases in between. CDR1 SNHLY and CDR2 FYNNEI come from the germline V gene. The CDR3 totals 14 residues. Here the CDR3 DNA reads TGTGCCAGCATGGAAGGGCAGGCCCCTGGGGCGGAGTACTTC. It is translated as CASMEGQAPGAEYF.

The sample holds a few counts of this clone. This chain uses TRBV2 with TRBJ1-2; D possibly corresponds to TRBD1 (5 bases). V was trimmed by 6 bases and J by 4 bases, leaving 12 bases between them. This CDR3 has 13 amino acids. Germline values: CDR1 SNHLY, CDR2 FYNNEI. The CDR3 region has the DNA TGTGCCAGCAGCTCAGGGTGGGTCTATGGCTACACCTTC. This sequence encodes CASSSGWVYGYTF.

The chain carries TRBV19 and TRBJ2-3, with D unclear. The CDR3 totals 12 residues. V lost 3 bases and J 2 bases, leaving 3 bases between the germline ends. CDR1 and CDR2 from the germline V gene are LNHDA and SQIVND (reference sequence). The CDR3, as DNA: TGTGCCAGTAGTATTCCCACAGATACGCAGTATTTT. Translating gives CASSIPTDTQYF.

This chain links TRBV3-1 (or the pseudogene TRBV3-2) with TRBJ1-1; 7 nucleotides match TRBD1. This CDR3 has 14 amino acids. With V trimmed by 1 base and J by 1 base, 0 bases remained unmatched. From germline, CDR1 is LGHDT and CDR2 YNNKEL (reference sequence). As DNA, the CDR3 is TGTGCCAGCAGCCAAGCAGGGGGGAACACTGAAGCTTTCTTT. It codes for CASSQAGGNTEAFF.

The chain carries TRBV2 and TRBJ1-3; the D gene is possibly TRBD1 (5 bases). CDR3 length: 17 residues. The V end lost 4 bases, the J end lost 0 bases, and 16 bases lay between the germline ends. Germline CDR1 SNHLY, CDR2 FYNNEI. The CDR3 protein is CASSGDPSGGSGNTIYF. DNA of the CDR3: TGTGCCAGCAGTGGGGACCCCTCGGGGGGCTCTGGAAACACCATATATTTT.

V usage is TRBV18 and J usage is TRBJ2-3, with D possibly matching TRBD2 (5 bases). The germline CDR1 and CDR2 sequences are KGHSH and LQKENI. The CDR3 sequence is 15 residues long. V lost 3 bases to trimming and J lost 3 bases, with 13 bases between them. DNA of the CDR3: TGTGCCAGCTCACCTGGACTTACCGAGACAGATACGCAGTATTTT. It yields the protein CASSPGLTETDTQYF.

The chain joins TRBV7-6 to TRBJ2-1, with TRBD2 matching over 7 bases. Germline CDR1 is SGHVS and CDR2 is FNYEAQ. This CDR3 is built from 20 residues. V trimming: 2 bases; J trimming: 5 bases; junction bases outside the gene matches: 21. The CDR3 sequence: CASSLSSPRLAGVLNNEQFF. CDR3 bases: TGTGCCAGCAGCTTATCTTCCCCGCGACTAGCTGGAGTTTTGAACAATGAGCAGTTCTTC.

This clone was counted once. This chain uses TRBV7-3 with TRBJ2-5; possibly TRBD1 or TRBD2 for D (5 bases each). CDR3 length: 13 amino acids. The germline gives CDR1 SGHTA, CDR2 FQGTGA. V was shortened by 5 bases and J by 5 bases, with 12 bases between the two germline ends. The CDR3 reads CASSKAREETQYF. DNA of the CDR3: TGTGCCAGCAGCAAAGCCAGGGAGGAGACCCAGTACTTC. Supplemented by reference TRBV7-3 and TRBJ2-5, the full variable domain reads GAGVSQTPSNKVTEKGKYVELRCDPISGHTALYWYRQSLGQGPEFLIYFQGTGAADDSGLPNDRFFAVRPEGSVSTLKIQRTERGDSAVYLCASSKAREETQYFGPGTRLLVL.

CDR3 sequence reads: CASSIQGLEEKLFF. The CDR3 region has the DNA TGTGCCAGCAGCATACAGGGGCTGGAGGAAAAACTGTTTTTT. The genes are TRBV7-9 and TRBJ1-4, with 7 bases aligning to TRBD1. The J segment lost 8 bases and the V segment lost 5 bases, leaving 8 bases of the junction unmatched. This CDR3 contains 14 residues. Germline V gives CDR1 SEHNR, CDR2 FQNEAQ (reference sequence). Full variable domain (remainder filled in from reference TRBV7-9 and TRBJ1-4): DTGVSQNPRHKITKRGQNVTFRCDPISEHNRLYWYRQTLGQGPEFLTYFQNEAQLEKSRLLSDRFSAERPKGSFSTLEIQRTEQGDSAMYLCASSIQGLEEKLFFGSGTQLSVL.

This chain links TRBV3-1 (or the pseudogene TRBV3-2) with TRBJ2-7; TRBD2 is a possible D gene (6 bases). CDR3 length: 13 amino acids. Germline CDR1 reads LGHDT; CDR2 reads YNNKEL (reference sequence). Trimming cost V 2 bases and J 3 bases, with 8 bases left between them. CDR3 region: CASSQSAGYEQYF. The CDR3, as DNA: TGTGCCAGCAGCCAATCAGCGGGCTACGAGCAGTACTTC.